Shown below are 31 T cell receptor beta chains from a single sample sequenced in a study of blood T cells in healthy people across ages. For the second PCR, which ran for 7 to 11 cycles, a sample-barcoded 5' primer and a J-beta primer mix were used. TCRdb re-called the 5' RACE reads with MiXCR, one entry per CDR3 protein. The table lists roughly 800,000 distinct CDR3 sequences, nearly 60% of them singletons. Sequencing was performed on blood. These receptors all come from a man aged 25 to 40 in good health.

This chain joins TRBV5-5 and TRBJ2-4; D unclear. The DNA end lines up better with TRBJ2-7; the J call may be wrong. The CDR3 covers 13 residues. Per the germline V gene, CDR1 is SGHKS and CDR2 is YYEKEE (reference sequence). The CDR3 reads CASSLEQRYEQYF. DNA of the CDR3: TGTGCCAGCAGCTTAGAGCAGCGTTACGAGCAGTACTTC.

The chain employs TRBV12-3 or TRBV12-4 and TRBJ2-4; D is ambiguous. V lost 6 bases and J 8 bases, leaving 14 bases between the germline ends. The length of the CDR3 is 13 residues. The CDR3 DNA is TGTGCCAGCAGGCGCCTTAGTTCGGACATTCAGTACTTC. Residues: CASRRLSSDIQYF.

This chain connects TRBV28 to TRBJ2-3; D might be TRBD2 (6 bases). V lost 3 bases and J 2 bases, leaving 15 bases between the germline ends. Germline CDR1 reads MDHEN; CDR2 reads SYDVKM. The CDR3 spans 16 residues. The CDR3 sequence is CASSFAGGRITDTQYF. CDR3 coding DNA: TGTGCCAGCAGTTTCGCCGGGGGAAGAATCACAGATACGCAGTATTTT.

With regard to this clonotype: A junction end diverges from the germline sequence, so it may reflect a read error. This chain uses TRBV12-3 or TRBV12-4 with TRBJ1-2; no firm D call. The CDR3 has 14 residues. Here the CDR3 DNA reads TGCGCCAGCAGTTTCCAGACCTACAACTATGGCTACACCTTC. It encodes CASSFQTYNYGYTF.

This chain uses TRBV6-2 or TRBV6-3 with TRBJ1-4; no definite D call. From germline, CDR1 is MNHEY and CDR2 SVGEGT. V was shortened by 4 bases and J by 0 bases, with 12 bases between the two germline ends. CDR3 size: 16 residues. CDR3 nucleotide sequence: TGTGCCAGCAGTTCGTCCCGACTTGCAACTAATGAAAAACTGTTTTTT. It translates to CASSSSRLATNEKLFF.

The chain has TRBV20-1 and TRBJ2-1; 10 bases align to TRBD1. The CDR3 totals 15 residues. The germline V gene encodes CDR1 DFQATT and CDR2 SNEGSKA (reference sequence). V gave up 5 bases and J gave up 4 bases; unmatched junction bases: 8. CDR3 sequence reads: CSALSGQGGYNEQFF. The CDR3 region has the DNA TGCAGTGCTCTATCCGGACAGGGGGGTTACAATGAGCAGTTCTTC.

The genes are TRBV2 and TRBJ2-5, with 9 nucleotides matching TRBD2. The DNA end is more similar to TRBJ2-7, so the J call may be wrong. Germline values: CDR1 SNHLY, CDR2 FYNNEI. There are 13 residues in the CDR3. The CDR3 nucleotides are TGTGCCAGCAGGAGGGGACTAGCCGACGAGCAGTACTTC. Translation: CASRRGLADEQYF.

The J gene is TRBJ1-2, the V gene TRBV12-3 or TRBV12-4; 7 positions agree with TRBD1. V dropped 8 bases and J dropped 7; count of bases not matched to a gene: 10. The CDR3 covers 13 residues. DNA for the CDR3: TGTGCCAGCCGGGGACAGCTGATTGGTGGCTACACCTTC. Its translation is CASRGQLIGGYTF.

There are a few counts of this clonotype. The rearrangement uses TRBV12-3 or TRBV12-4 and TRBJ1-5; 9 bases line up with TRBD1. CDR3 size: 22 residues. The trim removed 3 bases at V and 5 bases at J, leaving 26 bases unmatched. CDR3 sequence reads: CASSFDLSPGQGTVWLDQPQHF. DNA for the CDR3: TGTGCCAGCAGTTTCGACTTATCACCGGGACAGGGAACAGTCTGGCTGGATCAGCCCCAGCATTTT.

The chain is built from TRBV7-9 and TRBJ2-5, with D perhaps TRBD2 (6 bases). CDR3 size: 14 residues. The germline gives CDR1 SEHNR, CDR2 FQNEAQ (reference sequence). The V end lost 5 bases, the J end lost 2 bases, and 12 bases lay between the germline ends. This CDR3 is CASSLDGRQETQYF. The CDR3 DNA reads TGTGCCAGCAGCCTTGACGGGAGACAAGAGACCCAGTACTTC.

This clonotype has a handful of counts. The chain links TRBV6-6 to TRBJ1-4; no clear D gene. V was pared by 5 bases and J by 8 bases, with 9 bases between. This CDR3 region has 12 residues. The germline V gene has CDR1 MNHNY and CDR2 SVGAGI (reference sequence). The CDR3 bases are TGTGCCAGCAGTCCTTTCTCGGAAAAACTGTTTTTT. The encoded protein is CASSPFSEKLFF.

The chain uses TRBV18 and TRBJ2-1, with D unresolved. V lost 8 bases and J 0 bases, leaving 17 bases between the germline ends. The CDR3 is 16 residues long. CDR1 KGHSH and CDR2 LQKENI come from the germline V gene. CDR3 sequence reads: CASQPQDPSSYNEQFF. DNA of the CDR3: TGTGCCAGCCAGCCCCAGGACCCGAGCTCCTACAATGAGCAGTTCTTC.

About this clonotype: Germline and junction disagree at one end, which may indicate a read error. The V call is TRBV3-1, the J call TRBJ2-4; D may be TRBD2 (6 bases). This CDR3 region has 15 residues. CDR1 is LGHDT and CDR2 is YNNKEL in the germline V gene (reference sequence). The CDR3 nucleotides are TGTGCCTGCAGCCAAGCGGGTGGGCCCAAAAACATTCAGTACTTC. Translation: CACSQAGGPKNIQYF.

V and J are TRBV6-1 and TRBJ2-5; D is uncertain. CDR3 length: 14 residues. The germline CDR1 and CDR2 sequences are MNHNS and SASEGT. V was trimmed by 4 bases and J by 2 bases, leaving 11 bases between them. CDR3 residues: CASSVIGLQETQYF. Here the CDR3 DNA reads TGTGCCAGCAGTGTCATCGGGTTACAAGAGACCCAGTACTTC.

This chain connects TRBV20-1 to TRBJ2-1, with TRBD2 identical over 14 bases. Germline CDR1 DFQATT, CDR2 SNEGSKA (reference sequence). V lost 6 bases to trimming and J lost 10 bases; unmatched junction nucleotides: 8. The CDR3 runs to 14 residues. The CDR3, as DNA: TGCAGTGCCGGACTAGCGGGAGGAATGAGAGAGCAGTTCTTC. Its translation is CSAGLAGGMREQFF.

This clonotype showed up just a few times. This CDR3 reads CASRRISGSSYNEQFF. CDR3 in DNA: TGTGCCAGCAGACGAATAAGCGGGAGCTCCTACAATGAGCAGTTCTTC. The V call is TRBV28, the J call TRBJ2-1, with 8 bases that match TRBD2. CDR3 length equals 16 residues. Per the germline V gene, CDR1 is MDHEN and CDR2 is SYDVKM. The V gene end was trimmed by 6 bases and the J gene end by 0 bases; junction bases not matched to a gene: 7.

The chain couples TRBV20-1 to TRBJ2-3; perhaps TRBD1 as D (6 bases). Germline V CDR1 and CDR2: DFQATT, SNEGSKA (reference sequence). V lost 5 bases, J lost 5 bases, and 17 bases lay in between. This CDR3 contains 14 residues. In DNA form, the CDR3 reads TGCAGTGCTGAGGGACACGATTGGCAAGATACGCAGTATTTT. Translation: CSAEGHDWQDTQYF.

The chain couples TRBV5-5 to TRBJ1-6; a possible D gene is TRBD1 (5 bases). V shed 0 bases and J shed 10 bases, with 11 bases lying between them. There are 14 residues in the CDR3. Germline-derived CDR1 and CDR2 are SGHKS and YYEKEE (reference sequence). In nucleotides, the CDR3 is TGTGCCAGCAGCTTGGGCGGGGACTTGTCACCCCTCCACTTT. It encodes CASSLGGDLSPLHF.

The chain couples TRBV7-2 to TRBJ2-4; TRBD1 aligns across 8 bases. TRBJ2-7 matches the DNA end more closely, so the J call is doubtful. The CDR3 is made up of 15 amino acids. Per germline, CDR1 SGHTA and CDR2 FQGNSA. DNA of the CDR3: TGTGCCAGCAGCTCGCAAGGACAGGGACCCTACGAGCAGTACTTC. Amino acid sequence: CASSSQGQGPYEQYF.

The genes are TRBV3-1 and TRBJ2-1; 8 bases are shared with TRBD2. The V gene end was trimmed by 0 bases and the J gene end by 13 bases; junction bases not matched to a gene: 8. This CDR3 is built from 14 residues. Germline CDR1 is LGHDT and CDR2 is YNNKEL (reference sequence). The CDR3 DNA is TGTGCCAGCAGCCAAGATCGGGCGGGAGGTGAACAGTTCTTC. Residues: CASSQDRAGGEQFF.

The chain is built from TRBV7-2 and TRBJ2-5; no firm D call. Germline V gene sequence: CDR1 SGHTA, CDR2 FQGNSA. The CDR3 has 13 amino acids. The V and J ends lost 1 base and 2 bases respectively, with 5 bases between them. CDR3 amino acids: CASSLVLQETQYF. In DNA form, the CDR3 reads TGTGCCAGCAGCTTAGTTCTGCAAGAGACCCAGTACTTC.

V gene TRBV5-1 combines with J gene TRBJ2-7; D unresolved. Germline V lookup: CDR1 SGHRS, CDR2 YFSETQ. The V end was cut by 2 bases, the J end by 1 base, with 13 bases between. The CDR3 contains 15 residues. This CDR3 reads CASSFGPPISYEQYF. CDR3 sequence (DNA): TGCGCCAGCAGCTTCGGACCTCCTATTTCCTACGAGCAGTACTTC.

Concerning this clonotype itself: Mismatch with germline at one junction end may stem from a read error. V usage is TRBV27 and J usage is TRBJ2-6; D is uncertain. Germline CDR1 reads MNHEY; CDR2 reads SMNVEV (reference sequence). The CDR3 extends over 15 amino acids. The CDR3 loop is CASSFTFTGTNVLTF. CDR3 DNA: TGTGCCAGCAGTTTTACCTTTACTGGGACCAACGTCCTGACTTTC.

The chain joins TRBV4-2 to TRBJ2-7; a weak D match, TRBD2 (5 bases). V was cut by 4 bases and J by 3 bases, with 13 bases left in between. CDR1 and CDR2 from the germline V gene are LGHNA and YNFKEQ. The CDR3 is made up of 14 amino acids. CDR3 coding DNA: TGTGCCAGCAGCCCCCAATGGGAGAGCTACGAGCAGTACTTC. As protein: CASSPQWESYEQYF.

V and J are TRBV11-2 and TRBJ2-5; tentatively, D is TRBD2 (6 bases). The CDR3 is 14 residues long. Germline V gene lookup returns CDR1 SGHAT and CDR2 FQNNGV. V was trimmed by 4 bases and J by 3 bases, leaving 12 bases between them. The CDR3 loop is CASSWGGREETQYF. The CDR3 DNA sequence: TGTGCCAGCAGCTGGGGAGGAAGGGAAGAGACCCAGTACTTC.

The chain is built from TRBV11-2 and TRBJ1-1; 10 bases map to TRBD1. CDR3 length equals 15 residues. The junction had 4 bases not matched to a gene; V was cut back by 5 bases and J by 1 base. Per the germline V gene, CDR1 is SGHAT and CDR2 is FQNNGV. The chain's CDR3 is CASSATGGPNTEAFF. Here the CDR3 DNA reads TGTGCCAGCAGCGCGACAGGGGGCCCGAACACTGAAGCTTTCTTT.

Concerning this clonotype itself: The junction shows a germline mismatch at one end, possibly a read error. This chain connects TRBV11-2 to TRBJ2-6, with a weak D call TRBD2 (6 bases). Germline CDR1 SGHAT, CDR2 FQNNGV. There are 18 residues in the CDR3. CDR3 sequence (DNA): TGTGCCGGCAGCTTAGTCCTGGACTACTACTCTGGGGCCAACGTCCTGACTTTC. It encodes CAGSLVLDYYSGANVLTF. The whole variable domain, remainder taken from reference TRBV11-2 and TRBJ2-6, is EAGVAQSPRYKIIEKRQSVAFWCNPISGHATLYWYQQILGQGPKLLIQFQNNGVVDDSQLPKDRFSAERLKGVDSTLKIQPAKLEDSAVYLCAGSLVLDYYSGANVLTFGAGSRLTVL.

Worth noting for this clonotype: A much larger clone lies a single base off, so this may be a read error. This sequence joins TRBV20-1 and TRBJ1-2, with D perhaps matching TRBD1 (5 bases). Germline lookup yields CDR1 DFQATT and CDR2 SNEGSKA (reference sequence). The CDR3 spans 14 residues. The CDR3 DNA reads TGCAGTGCTAGAGTGGGGGGAATCAACTATGACTACACCTTC. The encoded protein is CSARVGGINYDYTF.

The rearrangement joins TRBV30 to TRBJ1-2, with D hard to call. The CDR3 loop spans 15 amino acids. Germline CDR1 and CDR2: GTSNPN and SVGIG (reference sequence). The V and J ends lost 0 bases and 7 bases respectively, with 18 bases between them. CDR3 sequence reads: CAWSVRRAGYSGYTF. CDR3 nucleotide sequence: TGTGCCTGGAGTGTAAGGAGGGCAGGTTATTCTGGCTACACCTTC.

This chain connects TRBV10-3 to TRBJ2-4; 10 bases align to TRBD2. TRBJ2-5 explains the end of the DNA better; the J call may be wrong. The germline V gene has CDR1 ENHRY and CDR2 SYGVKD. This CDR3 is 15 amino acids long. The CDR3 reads CAISKRTSGQETQYF. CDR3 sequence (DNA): TGTGCCATCAGTAAGAGGACTAGCGGTCAAGAGACCCAGTACTTC.

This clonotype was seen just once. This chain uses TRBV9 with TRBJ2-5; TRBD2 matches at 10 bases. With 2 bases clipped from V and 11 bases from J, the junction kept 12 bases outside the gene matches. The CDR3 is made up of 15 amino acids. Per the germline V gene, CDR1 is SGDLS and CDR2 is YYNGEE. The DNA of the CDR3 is TGTGCCAGCAGCGTGGTAGCGGGAGGAGACAATGAGCAGTACTTC. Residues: CASSVVAGGDNEQYF.